This is a list of T cell receptor beta chains from one sample in a study of cytomegalovirus exposure and HLA in healthy donors. Libraries were prepared by immunoSEQ multiplex PCR; TCRdb keeps only in-frame clonotypes and omits some of them. The sample records 99,000 or so clones, 75% to 90% being singletons. The sample consisted of PBMCs. The receptors come from a man aged 25-45 years in good health and CMV-seropositive. Both conserved end residues are part of each CDR3. The D gene is left open where the match is weak. The size entry is marked missing in some rows and otherwise reads once, few, many or a size class.

>TRBD1|TRBV27|14|TRBJ2-7|-
TGTGCCAGCAGTGAGGACAGGGGGCGATACGAGCAGTACTTC
CASSEDRGRYEQYF
>TRBD1|TRBV13|14|TRBJ1-6|-
TGTGCCAGCAGCGGGACAGGCCATAGTTCACCCCTCCACTTT
CASSGTGHSSPLHF
>TRBD2|TRBV7-2|17|TRBJ2-3|few
TGTGCCAGCAGCCCATTCCCCCGGGGGGGCCGTGTATATACGCAGTATTTT
CASSPFPRGGRVYTQYF
>TRBD2|TRBV7-9|13|TRBJ2-1|-
TGTGCCAGCAGCTTGGGACTAGCTCATGAGCAGTTCTTC
CASSLGLAHEQFF
>-|TRBV9|14|TRBJ2-5|-
TGTGCCAGCAGCGTAGTGGGCAGGGCGGAGACCCAGTACTTC
CASSVVGRAETQYF
>-|TRBV7-2|8|TRBJ1-1|few
TGTGCCAGCACCCCAGGTTTCTTT
CASTPGFF
>-|TRBV4-3|16|TRBJ2-5|-
TGCGCCAGCAGCCAAGGCGGACTGACGGGAGAAGAGACCCAGTACTTC
CASSQGGLTGEETQYF
>TRBD1|TRBV7-8|14|TRBJ2-7|-
TGTGCCAGCAGAACTGGGACAGGGTCGGGGGAGCAGTACTTC
CASRTGTGSGEQYF
>TRBD2|TRBV7-2|16|TRBJ2-1|-
TGTGCCAGCAGCTCGGGACTAGCGGGGGGCTACAATGAGCAGTTCTTC
CASSSGLAGGYNEQFF
>-|TRBV5-4|15|TRBJ2-5|-
TGTGCCAGCAGCTTGGGCGGGGCAGCTCAAGAGACCCAGTACTTC
CASSLGGAAQETQYF
>TRBD1|TRBV6-1|14|TRBJ1-4|-
TGTGCCAGTCACATGGACAGGGTACAAGAAAAACTGTTTTTT
CASHMDRVQEKLFF
>TRBD2|TRBV5-1|15|TRBJ2-2|-
TGCGCCAGCAGCTTGGTAGCGGGGGGCGTCGGGGAGCTGTTTTTT
CASSLVAGGVGELFF